This TCR beta chain was captured by sequencing in a study of shared clonotypes between healthy human individuals. Study-wide results and limits: Naive subsets usually exceeded memory subsets in estimated richness.

A note on this clone: Its antigen is unidentified.

The naive CD8 fraction comprised CD45RO-negative cells positively selected for CCR7 and excluded terminally differentiated effector memory CD45RA+ cells. Donors included only healthy HIV-negative adults lacking recent acute infections or vaccinations. Those who donated, Caucasian adults without exception, all lived in Nashville, Tennessee. CDR1 and CDR2 (germline): SGDLS, YYNGEE. V lost 4 bases, J lost 7 bases, and 12 bases stayed unmatched. The CDR3 consists of 15 residues. Using immunoSEQ multiplex PCR, the repertoire was profiled, and TCRdb retains in-frame clones only, with some absent. The sample has around 2,000,000 clones, 90% to 95% seen once.

Sequenced input: naive CD8+ T cells from PBMCs. The receptor was derived from a man aged 18 to 29 in good health. Some clones in this sample may be carry-over from other donors' samples. The rearrangement joins TRBV9 to TRBJ2-7; the match to TRBD1 covers 9 bases. CDR3 sequence reads: CASSPRGGQGGEQYF. CDR3 nucleotide sequence: TGTGCCAGCAGCCCAAGAGGGGGACAGGGAGGGGAGCAGTACTTC.